The rows below give T cell receptor beta chains drawn from one sample of a study of shared clonotypes between healthy human individuals. Only in-frame clones appear in the TCRdb table, and some are missing; sequencing was by immunoSEQ multiplex PCR. Found here are roughly 1,500,000 clones, approximately 98.5% of them singletons; the top ten hold about 0.34%. The specimen was naive CD4+ T cells sorted from blood. The receptors were sampled from a man aged 30 to 39 in good health. Both conserved end residues are part of each CDR3. Fields, in order: clone size, D gene, J gene, V gene, CDR3 protein, CDR3 DNA. The D gene is left open where the match is weak. Not all rows give a size; the values are once, few, many and, for expanded clones, a class.

>.|.|TRBJ2-7|TRBV4-1
CASSHLNSRSYEQYF
TGCGCCAGCAGCCACTTGAATAGTCGGTCCTACGAGCAGTACTTC
>.|TRBD1|TRBJ2-7|TRBV5-5
CASSLRQGAYEQYF
TGTGCCAGCAGCCTGCGACAGGGAGCCTACGAGCAGTACTTC
>.|.|TRBJ1-5|TRBV5-6
CASSIGPINSQHF
TGTGCCAGCAGCATCGGCCCCATCAACTCCCAGCATTTT
>.|TRBD2|TRBJ2-1|TRBV6-5
CASSYRLAGIYNEQFF
TGTGCCAGCAGTTATCGACTAGCGGGCATATACAATGAGCAGTTCTTC
>.|.|TRBJ1-1|TRBV7-9
CASSLMGVNTEAFF
TGTGCCAGCAGCCTCATGGGTGTGAACACTGAAGCTTTCTTT
>.|TRBD2|TRBJ2-7|TRBV25-1
CASTMGGNSEQYF
TGTGCCAGCACTATGGGAGGGAACTCCGAGCAGTACTTC
>.|.|TRBJ2-3|TRBV7-9
CASSFPGRGVRTDTQYF
TGTGCCAGCAGCTTCCCGGGCAGGGGAGTTCGCACAGATACGCAGTATTTT
>.|.|TRBJ2-2|TRBV2
CASSEGGRVATGELFF
TGTGCCAGCAGTGAAGGAGGCAGGGTGGCCACCGGGGAGCTGTTTTTT
>.|TRBD2|TRBJ2-7|TRBV25-1
CASSAGGSRYEQYF
TGTGCCAGCAGTGCGGGAGGGAGTAGGTACGAGCAGTACTTC
>.|.|TRBJ2-7|TRBV2
CASSGWGAGEQYF
TGTGCCAGCAGTGGGTGGGGCGCAGGAGAGCAGTACTTC
>.|.|TRBJ1-5|TRBV5-1
CASSLGDGHNQPQHF
TGCGCCAGCAGCTTGGGCGACGGCCACAATCAGCCCCAGCATTTT
>.|.|TRBJ1-5|TRBV9
CASSLGASNQPQHF
TGTGCCAGCAGCCTAGGAGCTAGCAATCAGCCCCAGCATTTT
>.|.|TRBJ1-1|TRBV14
CASSQDQRVDEAFF
TGTGCCAGCAGCCAAGATCAGAGGGTTGATGAAGCTTTCTTT
>once|.|TRBJ2-7|TRBV7-9
CASSLYGSGEVEQYF
TGTGCCAGCAGCTTATACGGCTCAGGGGAGGTAGAGCAGTACTTC
>.|TRBD2|TRBJ2-1|TRBV10-3
CAISDGAGNNEQFF
TGTGCCATCAGTGACGGAGCGGGAAACAATGAGCAGTTCTTC
>.|.|TRBJ2-3|TRBV5-4
CASSFWPGGDTQYF
TGTGCCAGCAGCTTCTGGCCCGGGGGAGATACGCAGTATTTT
>.|.|TRBJ1-2|TRBV5-5
CASSLAYRERSYGYTF
TGTGCCAGCAGCTTGGCCTACAGGGAACGAAGCTATGGCTACACCTTC
>.|.|TRBJ2-2|TRBV9
CASSPKTTGELFF
TGTGCCAGCAGCCCTAAGACCACCGGGGAGCTGTTTTTT
>.|.|TRBJ2-1|TRBV27
CASSFFGRKKNEQFF
TGTGCCAGCAGTTTTTTTGGGAGAAAGAAAAATGAGCAGTTCTTC
>.|.|TRBJ2-2|TRBV7-9
CASSLNGAGELFF
TGTGCCAGCAGCTTAAATGGGGCCGGGGAGCTGTTTTTT
>.|TRBD1|TRBJ2-7|TRBV2
CASSDPTNRDRKPYEQYF
TGTGCCAGCAGTGACCCGACAAACCGGGACAGAAAACCCTACGAGCAGTACTTC
>.|.|TRBJ2-7|TRBV6-1
CASSATSYEQYF
TGTGCCAGCAGTGCAACTAGCTACGAGCAGTACTTC
>.|.|TRBJ2-7|TRBV6-6
CASSSIMADSYEQYF
TGTGCCAGCAGTTCCATTATGGCGGACTCCTACGAGCAGTACTTC
>.|.|TRBJ2-4|TRBV11-1
CASSSLMNIQYF
TGTGCCAGCAGCTCCCTTATGAACATTCAGTACTTC
>.|.|TRBJ2-1|TRBV29-1
CSVQQGSSYNEQFF
TGCAGCGTGCAACAGGGTAGCTCCTACAATGAGCAGTTCTTC
>.|TRBD2|TRBJ2-3|TRBV18
CASSPLSSGNREVADTQYF
TGTGCCAGCTCACCACTATCTAGCGGGAATCGGGAGGTGGCAGATACGCAGTATTTT
>.|.|TRBJ2-3|TRBV27
CASSSLGGISDTQYF
TGTGCCAGCAGTTCTCTGGGAGGAATATCAGATACGCAGTATTTT
>.|TRBD2|TRBJ2-7|TRBV5-1
CASSLERGLAVYEQYF
TGCGCCAGCAGCTTGGAGAGGGGACTAGCGGTCTACGAGCAGTACTTC
>.|.|TRBJ2-1|TRBV11-3
CASSLGGLRDNEQFF
TGTGCCAGCAGCTTAGGGGGGCTCAGGGACAATGAGCAGTTCTTC
>.|.|TRBJ2-3|TRBV4-1
CASSQVAILDTQYF
TGCGCCAGCAGCCAAGTCGCTATTCTAGATACGCAGTATTTT
>.|TRBD2|TRBJ2-3|TRBV5-1
CANRLAGQGDTQYF
TGCGCCAACCGACTAGCGGGGCAAGGGGATACGCAGTATTTT
>.|.|TRBJ2-1|TRBV18
CASSPTGEQFF
TGTGCCAGCTCACCAACAGGTGAGCAGTTCTTC
>.|.|TRBJ2-1|TRBV11-3
CASSLGPNNEQFF
TGTGCCAGCAGCTTAGGTCCGAACAATGAGCAGTTCTTC
>once|.|TRBJ1-1|TRBV4-1
CASSQVVIGGAFF
TGCGCCAGCAGCCAAGTTGTGATCGGGGGAGCTTTCTTT
>.|TRBD2|TRBJ2-7|TRBV28
CASSLAGGGVYEQYF
TGTGCCAGCAGTTTAGCAGGTGGGGGGGTCTACGAGCAGTACTTC
>.|.|TRBJ2-7|TRBV5-4
CASSSAYEQYF
TGTGCCAGCAGCTCCGCCTACGAGCAGTACTTC
>.|TRBD1|TRBJ2-2|TRBV11-2
CASSRQGATGELFF
TGTGCCAGCAGCCGACAGGGGGCCACCGGGGAGCTGTTTTTT
>.|.|TRBJ2-2|TRBV11-2
CASSFNSNTGELFF
TGTGCCAGCAGCTTCAACAGCAACACCGGGGAGCTGTTTTTT
>.|.|TRBJ2-7|TRBV5-6
CASSLDRAYEQYF
TGTGCCAGCAGCCTGGACAGAGCCTACGAGCAGTACTTC
>.|TRBD1|TRBJ1-4|TRBV5-4
CASSLAGQLNEKLFF
TGTGCCAGCAGCTTGGCGGGACAGCTTAATGAAAAACTGTTTTTT
>.|.|TRBJ2-3|TRBV5-5
CASSLAPGWSTDTQYF
TGTGCCAGCAGCTTGGCGCCAGGTTGGAGCACAGATACGCAGTATTTT
>.|.|TRBJ1-1|TRBV11-2
CASSLVWLGNTEAFF
TGTGCCAGCAGCTTAGTATGGTTGGGGAACACTGAAGCTTTCTTT
>.|.|TRBJ2-7|TRBV15
CATSRDMPPISYEQYF
TGTGCCACCAGCAGAGATATGCCTCCCATCTCCTACGAGCAGTACTTC
>.|.|TRBJ1-1|TRBV29-1
CSGAPGWAMNTEAFF
TGCAGCGGGGCGCCAGGGTGGGCTATGAACACTGAAGCTTTCTTT
>.|.|TRBJ2-6|TRBV5-5
CASNREIPGANVLTF
TGTGCCAGTAACAGGGAAATCCCTGGGGCCAACGTCCTGACTTTC
>once|TRBD1|TRBJ1-4|TRBV18
CASSPAGGREKLFF
TGTGCCAGCTCACCAGCAGGGGGCCGGGAAAAACTGTTTTTT
>.|TRBD2|TRBJ2-7|TRBV29-1
CSVDLAGVEQYF
TGCAGCGTGGACCTAGCGGGAGTCGAGCAGTACTTC
>.|.|TRBJ1-4|TRBV10-3
CAISESNVGNEKLFF
TGTGCCATCAGTGAGTCGAATGTCGGTAATGAAAAACTGTTTTTT
>.|TRBD2|TRBJ2-3|TRBV7-6
CASSSREADTDTQYF
TGTGCCAGCAGCTCGCGGGAGGCCGACACAGATACGCAGTATTTT
>.|.|TRBJ2-7|TRBV7-8
CASSPTGRGSYEQYF
TGTGCCAGCAGTCCCACGGGAAGAGGCTCCTACGAGCAGTACTTC
>once|.|TRBJ2-7|TRBV5-1
CASSLAPGGVSYEQYF
TGCGCCAGCAGCTTGGCCCCAGGGGGGGTCTCCTACGAGCAGTACTTC
>.|TRBD1|TRBJ1-5|TRBV30
CAWQDRASIGNQPQHF
TGTGCCTGGCAGGACAGGGCCTCGATTGGCAATCAGCCCCAGCATTTT
>.|TRBD1|TRBJ2-3|TRBV18
CASSRGQAQLTDTQYF
TGTGCCAGCTCACGCGGACAGGCCCAACTTACAGATACGCAGTATTTT
>.|.|TRBJ2-7|TRBV6-5
CASRAHRRYYEQYF
TGTGCCAGCCGCGCCCACAGACGATACTACGAGCAGTACTTC
>.|TRBD2|TRBJ2-1|TRBV5-6
CASSVTSGSYNEQFF
TGTGCCAGCAGCGTGACTAGCGGGAGTTACAATGAGCAGTTCTTC
>.|.|TRBJ1-4|TRBV6-5
CASIAGGGEKLFF
TGTGCCAGCATTGCGGGGGGGGGTGAAAAACTGTTTTTT
>.|.|TRBJ2-4|TRBV21-1
CASSKGRLAKNIQYF
TGTGCCAGCAGCAAGGGGAGACTAGCCAAAAACATTCAGTACTTC
>.|.|TRBJ2-1|TRBV2
CASSVDQARYNEQFF
TGTGCCAGCAGTGTCGATCAAGCCCGATACAATGAGCAGTTCTTC